The present entry profiles one T cell receptor beta chain with its context. What it recognizes is unknown. V shed 4 bases and J shed 2 bases, with 14 bases lying between them. This CDR3 region has 15 residues. Germline loops: CDR1 SGHRS, CDR2 YFSETQ. The data are from a study of chemoradiotherapy in HPV16-positive cancers. At the level of the study: Functional T-cell assays on a couple of HPV16-positive patients' cells defined candidate HPV-specific clones and common TCR motifs. Study-wide findings and caveats: Non-HPV-specific T cells did not expand in tumors during treatment, whereas candidate HPV-specific clones and E7-related motifs did. Functional assays defining HPV-specific T cells used only a couple of HPV16-positive patients.

Repeated repertoire sampling spanned the course of chemoradiotherapy. Only in-frame clones appear in the TCRdb table, and some are missing; sequencing was by immunoSEQ multiplex PCR. The table has around 6,000 clones, 80% to 95% seen once. This chain connects TRBV5-1 to TRBJ2-3; possibly TRBD1 or TRBD2 for D (5 bases each). This receptor was identified in a human donor with HPV-associated anogenital cancer. Material: blood, obtained from a patient who underwent chemoradiotherapy. DNA for the CDR3: TGCGCCAGCAGCGGGATGTGGGGGAACACAGATACGCAGTATTTT. Amino acids: CASSGMWGNTDTQYF.